The TCR beta chain described here comes from a study of blood T cell repertoires in COVID-19. Profiling relied on immunoSEQ multiplex PCR, and the TCRdb table lists in-frame clones only, not all of them. The data contain 110,000 to 150,000 clones, around 82% of them singletons. The CDR3 is 15 amino acids. The ends lost 1 base at V and 10 bases at J; junction bases unmatched: 10. Germline values: CDR1 GTSNPN, CDR2 SVGIG (reference sequence). This sequence originates from a human donor in a cohort sampled during active COVID-19. The V and J genes are TRBV30 and TRBJ1-6; 7 bases map to TRBD1. Input material: peripheral blood. The CDR3: CAWSGFSGGGSPLHF. CDR3 sequence (DNA): TGTGCCTGGAGTGGTTTCTCAGGGGGTGGGTCACCCCTCCACTTT.